Listed below are T cell receptor beta chains from one sample, sequenced in a study of T cell repertoires in cytomegalovirus infection. TCRdb used MiXCR to reprocess the reads, holding one entry per CDR3 protein. Of under 350,000 distinct CDR3 sequences detected, around 10% appear once; the ten largest clones hold approximately 2.3%. Sequenced: PBMCs. Receptors originate from a human donor in good health (CMV status not recorded). Some clones in this sample may be carry-over from other donors' samples. CDR3s include the opening cysteine and the closing phenylalanine or tryptophan. The D gene is left open where the match is weak. Clone size is not always given. Where it is, it says once, few, many or a class for expanded clones.

d_call	clone_size	v_call	j_call	cdr3_nt	cdr3_aa
TRBD2	few	TRBV27	TRBJ2-3	TGTGCCAGCACCCGGACTAGCGGGGGGGCATCAGATACGCAGTATTTT	CASTRTSGGASDTQYF
.	many	TRBV28	TRBJ1-6	TGTGCCAGCAGTTATTGGTCCGGGGGCTATAATTCACCCCTCCACTTT	CASSYWSGGYNSPLHF
TRBD1	many	TRBV4-1	TRBJ1-1	TGCGCCAGCAGCCAAAGGACAGGGGATATTATGAACACTGAAGCTTTCTTT	CASSQRTGDIMNTEAFF
TRBD2	many	TRBV7-2	TRBJ2-3	TGTGCCAGCAGTACTAGCGGGGGGAACACAGATACGCAGTATTTT	CASSTSGGNTDTQYF
.	many	TRBV6-2/TRBV6-3	TRBJ1-2	TGTGCCAGCAGTACCCCCGGCAGGGTCGTCGAAGGCTACACCTTC	CASSTPGRVVEGYTF
TRBD1	many	TRBV7-8	TRBJ1-1	TGTGCCAGCAGCCCCGGGGCTAGCAGGGGGGGAAACACTGAAGCTTTCTTT	CASSPGASRGGNTEAFF
TRBD1	many	TRBV7-2	TRBJ2-4	TGTGCCAGCAGCTTAATTCCAGGGGGCCGAGCCAAAAACATTCAGTACTTC	CASSLIPGGRAKNIQYF
TRBD1	many	TRBV28	TRBJ1-2	TGTGCCAGCAGTTTGTTACAGGGGGCTGTCTATGGCTACACCTTC	CASSLLQGAVYGYTF
.	few	TRBV24-1	TRBJ2-1	TGTGCCACCAGTGAAAGGGGGACCTACAATGAGCAGTTCTTC	CATSERGTYNEQFF
.	many	TRBV11-3	TRBJ2-2	TGTGCCAGCAGCTATCGGGGACGGGACGGGGAGCTGTTTTTT	CASSYRGRDGELFF
TRBD2	many	TRBV20-1	TRBJ2-1	TGCAGTGCTTTCTCAATTCCATCTAGCGGGGAGCCGAACAATGAGCAGTTCTTC	CSAFSIPSSGEPNNEQFF
TRBD1	.	TRBV7-9	TRBJ1-6	TGTGCCAGCAGCTCGAGGGACAGGGGGTATTCACCCCTCCACTTT	CASSSRDRGYSPLHF
.	many	TRBV7-9	TRBJ1-2	TGTGCCAGCAGCTTAGATATGCTCTATGGCTACACCTTC	CASSLDMLYGYTF
.	many	TRBV2	TRBJ2-4	TGTGCCAGCATGGTGGGCAGCAAAAACATTCAGTACTTC	CASMVGSKNIQYF
TRBD1	many	TRBV12-3/TRBV12-4	TRBJ2-7	TGTGCCAGCAGCCGGACAGGGCAAGGGTCCTACGAGCAGTACTTC	CASSRTGQGSYEQYF
.	many	TRBV10-3	TRBJ1-5	TGTGCCATCAGTGAACACGGAGATAGCAATCAGCCCCAGCATTTT	CAISEHGDSNQPQHF
.	.	TRBV6-2/TRBV6-3	TRBJ1-1	TGTGCCAGCAAGGGGTTCACTGAAGCTTTCTTT	CASKGFTEAFF
.	many	TRBV4-1	TRBJ2-5	TGCGCCAGCAGCCAAGGTTGGAGGGGGTGGCAAGAGACCCAGTACTTC	CASSQGWRGWQETQYF
.	few	TRBV18	TRBJ1-1	TGTGCCAGCTCACCAGTGGGGCGGACTGAAGCTTTCTTT	CASSPVGRTEAFF
TRBD2	many	TRBV6-1	TRBJ2-1	TGTGCCAGCAGTGAACTAGCGGGGGGGTACAATGAGCAGTTCTTC	CASSELAGGYNEQFF
TRBD2	.	TRBV28	TRBJ2-2	TGTGCCAGCAGTGCTCCGGGGGGGGCGGGAACCGGGGAGCTGTTTTTT	CASSAPGGAGTGELFF
TRBD1	many	TRBV11-3	TRBJ1-5	TGTGCCAGCAGCTTAGCCCCCCGTCGGACAGGCAGGGATCAGCCCCAGCATTTT	CASSLAPRRTGRDQPQHF
TRBD2	many	TRBV7-6	TRBJ2-5	TGTGCCAGCAGCTCCCGGACTAGAGCAGCCCAGTACTTC	CASSSRTRAAQYF
.	.	TRBV5-1	TRBJ2-2	TGCGCCAGCGGCCCCGCCTCGAACACCGGGGAGCTGTTTTTT	CASGPASNTGELFF
.	many	TRBV10-2	TRBJ1-2	TGCGCCAGCAGACAGGTGCTTGACTATGGCTACACCTTC	CASRQVLDYGYTF
.	.	TRBV29-1	TRBJ1-1	TGCGGCGTTGGGCCTGTCGACTTGGCTTTCTTT	CGVGPVDLAFF
.	.	TRBV14	TRBJ2-5	TGTGCCAGCAGCCAAGAAATCGGGGGGCCGGTACAAGAGACCCAGTACTTC	CASSQEIGGPVQETQYF
TRBD2	few	TRBV20-1	TRBJ2-1	TGCAGTGCTCTCACTAGCGGGGGGGCGCCCTACAATGAGCAGTTCTTC	CSALTSGGAPYNEQFF
TRBD2	many	TRBV20-1	TRBJ2-5	TGCAGTGCTAGACTAGCGGGGCAAGAGACCCAGTACTTC	CSARLAGQETQYF
TRBD2	many	TRBV10-3	TRBJ2-3	TGTGCCATCAGTTGGACTAGCGGAACTAGCACAGATACGCAGTATTTT	CAISWTSGTSTDTQYF
TRBD2	few	TRBV20-1	TRBJ2-1	TGCAGTGCTAGAGATCTGAGCGGGGGTACCAATGAGCAGTTCTTC	CSARDLSGGTNEQFF
.	many	TRBV3-1	TRBJ1-1	TGTGCCAGCAGGACCGGGACGGAGAACACTGAAGCTTTCTTT	CASRTGTENTEAFF
TRBD2	many	TRBV12-3/TRBV12-4	TRBJ2-5	TGTGCCAGCAGTTTGGTGCTAGCGGGGGGCCGAAACCAAGAGACCCAGTACTTC	CASSLVLAGGRNQETQYF
.	few	TRBV20-1	TRBJ2-1	TGCAGGGTACTCCCGAATAGCCCCACCTCCTACAATGAGCAGTTCTTC	CRVLPNSPTSYNEQFF
.	.	TRBV28	TRBJ2-1	TGTGCCAGCAGAAAAGCGGGTCCGGCCCACAATGAGCAGTTCTTC	CASRKAGPAHNEQFF
TRBD1	many	TRBV19	TRBJ2-2	TGTGCCAGTAGTCGAACCGGGACAGGTCCCGGGGAGCTGTTTTTT	CASSRTGTGPGELFF
.	many	TRBV2	TRBJ2-2	TGTGCCAGCAGTCCGCGACAACCAAACACCGGGGAGCTGTTTTTT	CASSPRQPNTGELFF
TRBD1	many	TRBV20-1	TRBJ2-1	TGCAGTGCTAGAAGCGACAGGGGGGCTTACAATGAGCAGTTCTTC	CSARSDRGAYNEQFF
.	few	TRBV5-1	TRBJ2-5	TGCGCCAGCAGCCTTTTGACAGGTCCCCAAGAGACCCAGTACTTC	CASSLLTGPQETQYF
TRBD1	many	TRBV6-1	TRBJ2-2	TGTGCCAGCAGCTTCGACAGGGGCTCGTCGCGGGTCGGGGAGCTGTTTTTT	CASSFDRGSSRVGELFF
TRBD1	many	TRBV7-2	TRBJ1-2	TGTGCCAGCAGGTCCGGGACAGGGGGCGGCTACTATGGCTACACCTTC	CASRSGTGGGYYGYTF
TRBD1	.	TRBV24-1	TRBJ2-3	TGTGCCACCAGTTTCGACGGGACAGGGGCCTTCACAGGTACGCAGTATTTT	CATSFDGTGAFTGTQYF
TRBD1	few	TRBV20-1	TRBJ1-5	TGCAGTGCTGGGACAGGGGTCACCGAGCCCCAGCATTTT	CSAGTGVTEPQHF
.	few	TRBV20-1	TRBJ1-1	TGCAGTGCTAGAGATGGCTCCGTGAGCACTGAAGCTTTCTTT	CSARDGSVSTEAFF
.	many	TRBV28	TRBJ1-2	TGTGCCAGCACTCTGGGGGCAGAATACAATGGCTACACCTTC	CASTLGAEYNGYTF
.	few	TRBV20-1	TRBJ2-2	TGCAGTGCTAGACAATCGGGGTTGATCACCGGGGAGCTGTTTTTT	CSARQSGLITGELFF
.	many	TRBV2	TRBJ2-1	TGTGCCAGCAGTTCTGACAGCCCGAGCTCCTACAATGAGCAGTTCTTC	CASSSDSPSSYNEQFF
.	many	TRBV7-8	TRBJ2-3	TGTGCCAGCAGCTCGATATATGACAACATTGGCACAGATACGCAGTATTTT	CASSSIYDNIGTDTQYF
.	many	TRBV11-2	TRBJ2-3	TGTGCCAGCAAGGTTTCCCCTGTTGGCACAGATACGCAGTATTTT	CASKVSPVGTDTQYF
.	many	TRBV7-2	TRBJ2-2	TGTGCCAGTCTTGGGGGGGGCCGCACCGGGGAGCTGTTTTTT	CASLGGGRTGELFF
.	many	TRBV19	TRBJ2-7	TGTGCCAGTAGTATCGGACCCATGGGCACGTACGAGCAGTACTTC	CASSIGPMGTYEQYF
TRBD2	.	TRBV12-3/TRBV12-4	TRBJ2-2	TGTGCCAGCAACTCCGGGACTACCACCGGGGAGCTGTTTTTT	CASNSGTTTGELFF